Listed below are T cell receptor beta chains from one sample, sequenced in a study of blood T cell repertoires in COVID-19. TCRdb's copy holds only in-frame clones and misses some; the assay was immunoSEQ multiplex PCR. The sample consists of roughly 280,000 clones, around four fifths of them appearing once. Sequenced: peripheral blood. The receptors stem from a man aged 55 to 70 with acute or convalescent COVID-19. The CDR3 runs from the conserved cysteine through the conserved F or W. The order of the fields is V gene, clone size, J gene, D gene, CDR3 protein, CDR3 DNA. D genes are given only for firm matches. Only part of the rows carry a size: once, few, many, or a class if the clone is expanded.

V gene: TRBV19
clone size: -
J gene: TRBJ2-2
D gene: TRBD2
CDR3 protein: CASTGLAGGNTGELFF
CDR3 DNA: TGTGCCAGTACGGGACTAGCGGGGGGAAACACCGGGGAGCTGTTTTTT

V gene: TRBV30
clone size: -
J gene: TRBJ2-1
D gene: TRBD2
CDR3 protein: CAWTPGSGGYNEQFF
CDR3 DNA: TGTGCCTGGACCCCGGGGAGCGGGGGTTACAATGAGCAGTTCTTC

V gene: TRBV3-1/TRBV3-2
clone size: once
J gene: TRBJ1-5
D gene: -
CDR3 protein: CASSPHGGDQPQHF
CDR3 DNA: TGTGCCAGCAGCCCCCACGGGGGGGATCAGCCCCAGCATTTT

V gene: TRBV7-8
clone size: -
J gene: TRBJ1-5
D gene: -
CDR3 protein: CASSLARNDYSNQPQHF
CDR3 DNA: TGTGCCAGCAGCTTAGCGAGGAACGATTATAGCAATCAGCCCCAGCATTTT

V gene: TRBV7-9
clone size: -
J gene: TRBJ2-7
D gene: -
CDR3 protein: CASSSHAGELAYEQYF
CDR3 DNA: TGTGCCAGCAGCTCCCACGCAGGGGAACTAGCCTACGAGCAGTACTTC

V gene: TRBV29-1
clone size: once
J gene: TRBJ2-5
D gene: -
CDR3 protein: CSVEGSGGQETQYF
CDR3 DNA: TGCAGCGTTGAAGGGTCCGGCGGACAAGAGACCCAGTACTTC

V gene: TRBV4-1
clone size: -
J gene: TRBJ1-1
D gene: -
CDR3 protein: CASSPLMRDAAFF
CDR3 DNA: TGCGCCAGCAGCCCCCTTATGCGGGACGCAGCTTTCTTT

V gene: TRBV16
clone size: -
J gene: TRBJ2-3
D gene: -
CDR3 protein: CASSPVGGADTQYF
CDR3 DNA: TGTGCCAGCAGCCCGGTGGGGGGAGCAGATACGCAGTATTTT

V gene: TRBV11-2
clone size: -
J gene: TRBJ2-5
D gene: -
CDR3 protein: CASSLARGQQETQYF
CDR3 DNA: TGTGCCAGCAGCTTAGCTAGGGGCCAGCAAGAGACCCAGTACTTC

V gene: TRBV3-1/TRBV3-2
clone size: -
J gene: TRBJ2-1
D gene: TRBD2
CDR3 protein: CASSHLTGLATEQFF
CDR3 DNA: TGTGCCAGCAGCCACCTAACGGGACTAGCGACTGAGCAGTTCTTC

V gene: TRBV19
clone size: -
J gene: TRBJ2-7
D gene: TRBD1
CDR3 protein: CASRYDRGFGEQYF
CDR3 DNA: TGTGCCAGTAGATACGACAGGGGATTTGGAGAGCAGTACTTC

V gene: TRBV18
clone size: -
J gene: TRBJ2-7
D gene: TRBD2
CDR3 protein: CASSRGLAGDGEQYF
CDR3 DNA: TGTGCCAGCTCACGGGGACTAGCGGGAGACGGCGAGCAGTACTTC

V gene: TRBV7-2
clone size: -
J gene: TRBJ2-5
D gene: TRBD2
CDR3 protein: CASSLAVTSGQETQYF
CDR3 DNA: TGTGCCAGCAGCTTAGCAGTCACTAGCGGGCAAGAGACCCAGTACTTC

V gene: TRBV11-3
clone size: -
J gene: TRBJ2-1
D gene: TRBD1
CDR3 protein: CASSLTGQARGNEQFF
CDR3 DNA: TGTGCCAGCAGCTTAACCGGACAGGCCCGGGGCAATGAGCAGTTCTTC

V gene: TRBV15
clone size: -
J gene: TRBJ2-7
D gene: TRBD1
CDR3 protein: CATSYGQASEQYF
CDR3 DNA: TGTGCCACCAGCTACGGACAGGCCTCCGAGCAGTACTTC

V gene: TRBV7-8
clone size: once
J gene: TRBJ2-1
D gene: TRBD2
CDR3 protein: CASSSLSGRAVLYNEQFF
CDR3 DNA: TGTGCCAGCAGCTCACTTAGCGGGAGGGCCGTCCTCTACAATGAGCAGTTCTTC